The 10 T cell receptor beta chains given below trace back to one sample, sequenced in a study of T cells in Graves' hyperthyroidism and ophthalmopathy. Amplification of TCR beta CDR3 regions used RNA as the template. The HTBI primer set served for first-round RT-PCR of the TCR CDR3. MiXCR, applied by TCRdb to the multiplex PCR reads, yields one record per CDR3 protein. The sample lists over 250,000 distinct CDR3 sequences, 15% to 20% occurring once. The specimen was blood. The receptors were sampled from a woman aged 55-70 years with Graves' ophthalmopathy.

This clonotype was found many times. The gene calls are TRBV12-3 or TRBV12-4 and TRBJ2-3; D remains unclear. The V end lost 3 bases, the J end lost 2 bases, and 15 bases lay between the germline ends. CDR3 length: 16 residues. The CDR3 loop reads CASSFAGHEFTDTQYF. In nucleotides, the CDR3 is TGTGCCAGCAGTTTTGCAGGTCACGAATTCACAGATACGCAGTATTTT.

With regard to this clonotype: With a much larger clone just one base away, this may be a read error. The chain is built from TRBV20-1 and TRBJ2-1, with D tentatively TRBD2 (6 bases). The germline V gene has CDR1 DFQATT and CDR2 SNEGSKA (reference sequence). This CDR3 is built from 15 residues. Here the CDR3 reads CNAGRMGSSYNEQFF. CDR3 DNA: TGCAATGCTGGGAGGATGGGGAGCTCCTACAATGAGCAGTTCTTC.

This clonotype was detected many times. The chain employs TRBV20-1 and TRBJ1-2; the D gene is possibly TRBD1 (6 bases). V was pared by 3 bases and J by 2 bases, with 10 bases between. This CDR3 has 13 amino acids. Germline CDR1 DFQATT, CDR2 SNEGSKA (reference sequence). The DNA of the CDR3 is TGCAGTGCTAGGGGGGGGGCCAACTATGGCTACACCTTC. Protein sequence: CSARGGANYGYTF.

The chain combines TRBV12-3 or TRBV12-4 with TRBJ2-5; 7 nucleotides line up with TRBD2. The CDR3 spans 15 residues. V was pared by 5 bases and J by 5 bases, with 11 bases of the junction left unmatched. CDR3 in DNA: TGTGCCAGCAGTCCCCGCCGGGGCGGGGGTGAGACCCAGTACTTC. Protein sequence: CASSPRRGGGETQYF.

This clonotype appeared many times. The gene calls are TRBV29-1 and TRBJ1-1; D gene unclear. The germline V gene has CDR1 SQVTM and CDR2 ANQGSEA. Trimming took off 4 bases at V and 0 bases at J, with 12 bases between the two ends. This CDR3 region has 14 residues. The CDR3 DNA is TGCAGCGTTGGAGGTCAGTCGATGAACACTGAAGCTTTCTTT. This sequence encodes CSVGGQSMNTEAFF.

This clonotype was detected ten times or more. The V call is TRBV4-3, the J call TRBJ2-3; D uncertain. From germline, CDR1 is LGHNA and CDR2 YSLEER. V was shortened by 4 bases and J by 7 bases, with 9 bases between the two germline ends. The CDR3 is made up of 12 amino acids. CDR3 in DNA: TGCGCCAGCAGCCCAAACAAGTATACGCAGTATTTT. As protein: CASSPNKYTQYF.

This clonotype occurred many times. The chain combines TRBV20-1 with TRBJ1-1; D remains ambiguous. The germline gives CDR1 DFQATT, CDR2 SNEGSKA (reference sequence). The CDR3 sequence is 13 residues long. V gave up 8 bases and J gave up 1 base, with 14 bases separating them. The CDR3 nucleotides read TGCAGTATTCCTCGCCAGTCGAACACTGAAGCTTTCTTT. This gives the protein CSIPRQSNTEAFF.

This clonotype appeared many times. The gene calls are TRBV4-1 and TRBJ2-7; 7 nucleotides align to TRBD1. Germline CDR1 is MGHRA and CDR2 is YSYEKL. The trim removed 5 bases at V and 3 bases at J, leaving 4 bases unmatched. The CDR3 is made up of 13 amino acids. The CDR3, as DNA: TGCGCCAGCAGCTGGGACAGTGGCTACGAGCAGTACTTC. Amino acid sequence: CASSWDSGYEQYF.

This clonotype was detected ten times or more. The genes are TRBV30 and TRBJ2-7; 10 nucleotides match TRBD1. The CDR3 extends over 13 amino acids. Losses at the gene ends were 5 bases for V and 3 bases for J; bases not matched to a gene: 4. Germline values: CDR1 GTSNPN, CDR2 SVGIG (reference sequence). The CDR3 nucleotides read TGTGCCTGGGCGCGGGACAGGGGCTACGAGCAGTACTTC. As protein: CAWARDRGYEQYF.

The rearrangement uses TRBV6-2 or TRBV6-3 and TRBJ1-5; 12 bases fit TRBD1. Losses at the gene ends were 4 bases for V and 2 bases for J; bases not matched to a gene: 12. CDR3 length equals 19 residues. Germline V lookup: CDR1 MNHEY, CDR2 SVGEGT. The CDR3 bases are TGTGCCAGCAGTTCCAACCGGGACAGGGGGCTTTTCGGCAATCAGCCCCAGCATTTT. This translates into CASSSNRDRGLFGNQPQHF.